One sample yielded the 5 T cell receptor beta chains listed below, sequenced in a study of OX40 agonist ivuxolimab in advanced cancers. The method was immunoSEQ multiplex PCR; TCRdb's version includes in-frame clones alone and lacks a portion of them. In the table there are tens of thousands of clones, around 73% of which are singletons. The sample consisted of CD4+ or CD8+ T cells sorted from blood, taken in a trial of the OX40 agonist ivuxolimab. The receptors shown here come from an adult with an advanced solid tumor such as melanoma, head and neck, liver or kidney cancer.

CDR3 nucleotide sequence: TGCGCCAGCAGCCCCGGGACTAGCGCCAAGGGGGATGAGCAGTTCTTC. It specifies CASSPGTSAKGDEQFF. The chain carries TRBV5-1 and TRBJ2-1, with 10 bases fitting TRBD2. Germline lookup yields CDR1 SGHRS and CDR2 YFSETQ. The V gene end was trimmed by 4 bases and the J gene end by 8 bases; junction bases not matched to a gene: 12. CDR3 length equals 16 residues.

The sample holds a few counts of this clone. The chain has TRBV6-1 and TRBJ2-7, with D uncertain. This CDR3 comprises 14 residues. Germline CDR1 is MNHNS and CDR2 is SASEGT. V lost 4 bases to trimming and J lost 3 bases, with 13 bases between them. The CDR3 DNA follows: TGTGCCAGCAGTGGAGAAGGCAGCCACTACGAGCAGTACTTC. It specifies CASSGEGSHYEQYF.

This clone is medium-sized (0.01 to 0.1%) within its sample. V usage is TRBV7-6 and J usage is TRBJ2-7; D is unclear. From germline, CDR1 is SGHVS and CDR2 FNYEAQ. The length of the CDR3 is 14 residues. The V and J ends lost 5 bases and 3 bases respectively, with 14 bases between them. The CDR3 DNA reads TGTGCCAGCAGCCCGCAAGGCAGCCTCTACGAGCAGTACTTC. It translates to CASSPQGSLYEQYF.

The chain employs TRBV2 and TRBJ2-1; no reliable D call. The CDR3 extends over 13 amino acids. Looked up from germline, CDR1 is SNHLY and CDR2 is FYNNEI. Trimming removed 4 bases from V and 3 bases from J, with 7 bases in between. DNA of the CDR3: TGTGCCAGCAGTGTTGACCTCTACAATGAGCAGTTCTTC. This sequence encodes CASSVDLYNEQFF.

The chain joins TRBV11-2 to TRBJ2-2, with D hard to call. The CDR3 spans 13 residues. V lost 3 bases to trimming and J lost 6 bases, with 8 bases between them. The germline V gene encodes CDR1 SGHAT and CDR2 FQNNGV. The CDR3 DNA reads TGTGCCAGCAGCTTCACCCGTGCCGGGGAGCTGTTTTTT. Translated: CASSFTRAGELFF.